This T cell receptor (beta chain) was identified in a study of T cell repertoires in cytomegalovirus infection. Background on the study: Public TCR beta signatures marked donors with CMV infection and the matching HLA. Findings and limits, study-wide: The cumulative frequency of public TCR beta families distinguished individuals who carried CMV together with the relevant HLA. There were HLA-C-restricted CMV-specific TCR beta clonotypes dominating the ex vivo response.

One entry per CDR3 protein results from TCRdb running MiXCR on the reads. Altogether about a million distinct CDR3 sequences are present, more than 25% being singletons, with the ten largest covering more than 12%. This CDR3 is built from 18 residues. V lost 9 bases and J 7 bases, leaving 28 bases between the germline ends. Turning to this clonotype: The antigen is not known.

The clonotype was recovered from a human donor in good health (CMV status not recorded). Some clones in this sample may be carry-over from other donors' samples. The input for sequencing was cultured CD8+ T cells from PBMCs, taken from culture after CMV antigen stimulation. The gene calls are TRBV23-1 and TRBJ1-6; D unclear. TRBV23-1 is an open reading frame whose function is uncertain. The CDR3 sequence is CASPKDQANHPGNSPLHF. Here the CDR3 DNA reads TGCGCCAGTCCCAAAGACCAGGCGAACCACCCGGGGAATTCACCCCTCCACTTT.